The text below deals with one TCR beta chain. The data were taken from a study of blood T cell repertoires in COVID-19. This CDR3 spans 15 amino acids. V was clipped by 1 base and J by 1 base; unmatched bases: 2. Germline-derived CDR1 and CDR2 are SEHNR and FQNEAQ (reference sequence). In the source study's methods: How many nucleated cells were present was estimated from reference gene primer amplification. Only in-frame clones appear in the TCRdb table, and some are missing; sequencing was by immunoSEQ multiplex PCR. V, J and clone size were drawn from that table, and D and trimming were deduced from the DNA. This sample has 150,000 to 200,000 clones, with 80% to 90% found just once.

Source material: peripheral blood. The genes are TRBV7-9 and TRBJ2-3; 7 bases align to TRBD2. The receptor comes from a man in his fifties or sixties with active or convalescent COVID-19. CDR3 loop: CASSLERGGTDTQYF. In DNA form, the CDR3 reads TGTGCCAGCAGCTTAGAACGGGGGGGCACAGATACGCAGTATTTT.